This passage covers 2 T cell receptor beta chains from one sample sequenced in a study of blood T cell repertoires in COVID-19. This table comes from immunoSEQ multiplex PCR, and its TCRdb copy is limited to in-frame clones, with some not included. In the table there are around 150,000 clones, approximately 84% of which are singletons. What was sequenced was peripheral blood. The receptors here all came from a woman between 55 and 75 years old with acute or convalescent COVID-19.

This clone has a single count. This chain joins TRBV21-1 and TRBJ2-1; the DNA was not used to check the table's D call, TRBD2. TRBV21-1 is reported as a pseudogene. The CDR3 sequence is 15 residues long. The DNA of the CDR3 is TGTGCCAGCAGCGGGAGCTCGATGCTAGAGAATGAGCAGTTCTTC. It codes for CASSGSSMLENEQFF.

The chain combines TRBV4-3 with TRBJ2-3; 11 bases line up with TRBD2. The CDR3 extends over 15 amino acids. Germline CDR1 LGHNA, CDR2 YSLEER. With V trimmed by 0 bases and J by 6 bases, 2 bases remained unmatched. The DNA for the CDR3 is TGCGCCAGCAGCCAAGAACTAGCGGGAGTTGATACGCAGTATTTT. It yields the protein CASSQELAGVDTQYF.